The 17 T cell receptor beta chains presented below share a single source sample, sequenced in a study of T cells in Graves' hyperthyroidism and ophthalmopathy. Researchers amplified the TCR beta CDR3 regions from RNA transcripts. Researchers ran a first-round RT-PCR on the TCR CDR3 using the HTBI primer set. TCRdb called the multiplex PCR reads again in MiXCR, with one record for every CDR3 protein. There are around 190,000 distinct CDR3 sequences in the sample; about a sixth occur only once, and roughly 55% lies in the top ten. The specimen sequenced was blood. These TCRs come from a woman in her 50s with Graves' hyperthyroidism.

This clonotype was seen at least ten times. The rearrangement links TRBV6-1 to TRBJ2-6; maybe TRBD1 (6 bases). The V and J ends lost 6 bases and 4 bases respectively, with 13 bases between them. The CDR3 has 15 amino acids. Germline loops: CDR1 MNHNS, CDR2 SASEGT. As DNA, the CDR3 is TGTGCCAGCAGGAGCCAGGGGACCGGGGCCAACGTCCTGACTTTC. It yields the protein CASRSQGTGANVLTF.

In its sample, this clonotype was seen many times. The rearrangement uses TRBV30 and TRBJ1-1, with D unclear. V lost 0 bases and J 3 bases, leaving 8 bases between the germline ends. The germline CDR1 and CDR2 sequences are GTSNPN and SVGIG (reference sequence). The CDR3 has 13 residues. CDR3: CAWSVAVDTEAFF. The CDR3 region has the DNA TGTGCCTGGAGTGTAGCTGTGGACACTGAAGCTTTCTTT.

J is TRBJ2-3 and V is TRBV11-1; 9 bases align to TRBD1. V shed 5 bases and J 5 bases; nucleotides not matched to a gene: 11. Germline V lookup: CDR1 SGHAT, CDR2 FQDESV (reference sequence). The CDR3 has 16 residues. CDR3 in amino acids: CASSATGQGFIDTQYF. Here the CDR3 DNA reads TGTGCCAGCAGCGCTACGGGACAGGGATTCATAGATACGCAGTATTTT. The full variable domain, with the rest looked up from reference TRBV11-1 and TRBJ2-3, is EAEVAQSPRYKITEKSQAVAFWCDPISGHATLYWYRQILGQGPELLVQFQDESVVDDSQLPKDRFSAERLKGVDSTLKIQPAELGDSAMYLCASSATGQGFIDTQYFGPGTRLTVL.

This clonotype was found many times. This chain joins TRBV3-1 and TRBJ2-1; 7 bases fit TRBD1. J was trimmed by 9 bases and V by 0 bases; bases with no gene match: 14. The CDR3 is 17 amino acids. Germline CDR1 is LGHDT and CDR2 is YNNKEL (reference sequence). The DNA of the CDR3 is TGTGCCAGCAGCCAAGACTTGAGACGGACAGGCCCGCTTGAGCAGTTCTTC. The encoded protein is CASSQDLRRTGPLEQFF.

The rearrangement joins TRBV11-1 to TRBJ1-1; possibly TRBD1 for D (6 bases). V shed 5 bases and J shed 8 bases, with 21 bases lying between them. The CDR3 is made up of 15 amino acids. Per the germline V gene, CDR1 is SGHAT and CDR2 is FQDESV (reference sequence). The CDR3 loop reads CASSLRLTGDAEAFF. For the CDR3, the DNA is TGTGCCAGCAGCCTTCGCCTGACAGGAGACGCCGAAGCTTTCTTT.

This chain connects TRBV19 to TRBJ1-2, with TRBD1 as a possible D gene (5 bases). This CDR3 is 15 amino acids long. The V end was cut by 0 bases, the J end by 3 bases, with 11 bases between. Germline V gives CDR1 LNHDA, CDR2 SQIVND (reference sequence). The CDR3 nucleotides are TGTGCCAGTAGTATAGATCTCCGACAGCACTATGGCTACACCTTC. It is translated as CASSIDLRQHYGYTF.

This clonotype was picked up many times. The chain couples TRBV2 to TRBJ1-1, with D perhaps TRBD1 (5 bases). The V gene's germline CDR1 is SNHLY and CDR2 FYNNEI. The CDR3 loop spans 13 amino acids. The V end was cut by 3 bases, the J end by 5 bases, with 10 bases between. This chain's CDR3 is CASSDLGDTEAFF. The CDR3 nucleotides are TGTGCCAGCAGTGATCTGGGGGATACTGAAGCTTTCTTT.

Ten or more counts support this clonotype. Here the CDR3 DNA reads TGTGCCAGCAGTTTTGAGTACTACGAGCAGTACTTC. Encoded protein: CASSFEYYEQYF. This chain connects TRBV28 to TRBJ2-7, with unresolved D. CDR1 and CDR2 from the germline V gene are MDHEN and SYDVKM. Trimming shortened V by 3 bases and J by 3 bases, and 6 bases separated the two germline ends. This CDR3 has 12 residues.

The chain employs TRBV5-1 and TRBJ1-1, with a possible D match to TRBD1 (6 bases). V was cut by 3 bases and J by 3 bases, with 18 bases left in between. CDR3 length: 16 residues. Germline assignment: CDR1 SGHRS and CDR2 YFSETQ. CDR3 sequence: CASSWNTGSRDTEAFF. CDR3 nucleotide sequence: TGCGCCAGCAGCTGGAATACAGGGTCAAGGGACACTGAAGCTTTCTTT.

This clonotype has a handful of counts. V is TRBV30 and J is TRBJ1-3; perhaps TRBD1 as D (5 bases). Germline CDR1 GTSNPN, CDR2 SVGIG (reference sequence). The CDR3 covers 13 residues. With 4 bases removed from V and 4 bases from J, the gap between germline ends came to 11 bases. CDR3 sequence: CAWNRGAGNTIYF. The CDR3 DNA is TGTGCCTGGAACAGAGGGGCAGGAAACACCATATATTTT.

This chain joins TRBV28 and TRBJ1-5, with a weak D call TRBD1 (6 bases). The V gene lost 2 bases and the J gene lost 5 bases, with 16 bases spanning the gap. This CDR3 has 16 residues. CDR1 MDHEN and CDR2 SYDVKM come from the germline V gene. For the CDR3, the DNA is TGTGCCAGCAGTTTAGTCGTCGGGGGCCTCGATCAGCCCCAGCATTTT. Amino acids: CASSLVVGGLDQPQHF.

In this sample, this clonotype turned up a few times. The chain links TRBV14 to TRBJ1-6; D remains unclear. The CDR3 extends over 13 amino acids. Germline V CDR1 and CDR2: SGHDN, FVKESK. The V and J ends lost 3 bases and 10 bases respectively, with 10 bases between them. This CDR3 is CASSHETWSPLHF. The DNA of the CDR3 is TGTGCCAGCAGCCATGAAACCTGGTCACCCCTCCACTTT.

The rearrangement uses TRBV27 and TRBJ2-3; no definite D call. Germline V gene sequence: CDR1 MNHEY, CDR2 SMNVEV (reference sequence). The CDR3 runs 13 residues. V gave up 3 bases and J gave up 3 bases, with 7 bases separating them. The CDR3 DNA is TGTGCCAGCAGTTTTACAATGACAGATACGCAGTATTTT. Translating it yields CASSFTMTDTQYF.

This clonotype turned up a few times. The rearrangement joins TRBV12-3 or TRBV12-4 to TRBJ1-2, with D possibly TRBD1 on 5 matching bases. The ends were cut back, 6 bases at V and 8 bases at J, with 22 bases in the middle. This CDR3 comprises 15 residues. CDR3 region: CASSPGAPDAGGYTF. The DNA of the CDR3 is TGTGCCAGCAGCCCCGGGGCCCCGGACGCAGGCGGCTACACCTTC.

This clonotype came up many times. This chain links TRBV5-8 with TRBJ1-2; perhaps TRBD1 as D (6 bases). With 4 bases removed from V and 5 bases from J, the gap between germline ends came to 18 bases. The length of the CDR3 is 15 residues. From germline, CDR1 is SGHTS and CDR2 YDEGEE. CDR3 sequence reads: CASSGSAGVTYGYTF. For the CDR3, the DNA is TGTGCCAGCAGCGGGAGCGCAGGGGTAACATATGGCTACACCTTC. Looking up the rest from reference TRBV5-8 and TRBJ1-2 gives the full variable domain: EAGVTQSPTHLIKTRGQQATLRCSPISGHTSVYWYQQALGLGLQFLLWYDEGEERNRGNFPPRFSGRQFPNYSSELNVNALELEDSALYLCASSGSAGVTYGYTFGSGTRLTVV.

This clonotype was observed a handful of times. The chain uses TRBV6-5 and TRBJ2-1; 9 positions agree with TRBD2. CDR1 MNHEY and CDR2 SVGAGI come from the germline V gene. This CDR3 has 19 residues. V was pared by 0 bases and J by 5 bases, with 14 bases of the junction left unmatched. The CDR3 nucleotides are TGTGCCAGCAGTTACTCTCGTCCCTACGGGACTAGCAAAAACAATGAGCAGTTCTTC. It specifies CASSYSRPYGTSKNNEQFF.

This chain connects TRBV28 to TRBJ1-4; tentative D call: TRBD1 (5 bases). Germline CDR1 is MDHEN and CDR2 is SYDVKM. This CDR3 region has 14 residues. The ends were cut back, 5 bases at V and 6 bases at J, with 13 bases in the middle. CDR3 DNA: TGTGCCAGCAGTCCCCGGGACCGATATGAAAAACTGTTTTTT. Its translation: CASSPRDRYEKLFF.